A single sample gave rise to the 16 T cell receptor beta chains below, sequenced in a study of blood T cell repertoires in COVID-19. Clones were sequenced by immunoSEQ multiplex PCR, and TCRdb holds only the in-frame ones, with some missing. Of 190,000 or so clones in the sample, around 85% were seen once. The sequenced material came from peripheral blood. These receptors were taken from a woman aged 70-85 years with acute or convalescent COVID-19.

The genes are TRBV28 and TRBJ1-5; D is unclear. CDR1 MDHEN and CDR2 SYDVKM come from the germline V gene. V was cut by 4 bases and J by 4 bases, with 14 bases left in between. This CDR3 contains 15 residues. The CDR3 DNA reads TGTGCCAGCAGTTCACCGGAGGCAAGAAATCAGCCCCAGCATTTT. This encodes CASSSPEARNQPQHF.

The chain is built from TRBV9 and TRBJ2-1; D is undetermined. Germline V gives CDR1 SGDLS, CDR2 YYNGEE. V lost 4 bases to trimming and J lost 7 bases, with 12 bases between them. This CDR3 spans 13 amino acids. The CDR3 sequence: CASSPSLRNEQFF. DNA of the CDR3: TGTGCCAGCAGCCCTTCGTTGCGGAATGAGCAGTTCTTC.

J is TRBJ1-5 and V is TRBV23-1, with D possibly being TRBD1 (5 bases). TRBV23-1 is an ORF, with its function uncertain. The V and J ends lost 4 bases and 3 bases respectively, with 10 bases between them. This CDR3 has 14 amino acids. This chain's CDR3 is CASSRGTSNQPQHF. CDR3 nucleotide sequence: TGCGCCAGCAGTCGCGGGACCTCCAATCAGCCCCAGCATTTT.

The V call is TRBV12-3 or TRBV12-4, the J call TRBJ2-2; perhaps TRBD1 as D (6 bases). V lost 3 bases and J lost 7, with 9 bases in between. The CDR3 has 13 amino acids. The CDR3, as DNA: TGTGCCAGCAGTTTTAGGGGGATCGGGGAGCTGTTTTTT. Its translation is CASSFRGIGELFF.

This clone has more than one count but fewer than ten. V and J are TRBV11-3 and TRBJ2-1; D is possibly TRBD2 (6 bases). V lost 4 bases to trimming and J lost 1 base, with 11 bases between them. Germline V gives CDR1 SGHNT, CDR2 YENEEA. The CDR3 extends over 15 amino acids. CDR3 protein: CASSSVAASYNEQFF. The DNA of the CDR3 is TGTGCCAGCAGCTCAGTAGCGGCATCCTACAATGAGCAGTTCTTC.

This chain connects TRBV11-3 to TRBJ2-2, with a weak D call TRBD2 (7 bases). Trimming removed 0 bases at V and 5 bases at J, with 13 bases between. The CDR3 totals 16 residues. Germline CDR1 SGHNT, CDR2 YENEEA. The CDR3 is CASSLDWGGSTGELFF. The CDR3 bases are TGTGCCAGCAGCTTAGATTGGGGGGGCTCTACCGGGGAGCTGTTTTTT.

This sequence joins TRBV7-2 and TRBJ2-4, with TRBD2 matching 7 bases. V shed 2 bases and J 3 bases; nucleotides not matched to a gene: 7. In germline, CDR1 is SGHTA, CDR2 FQGNSA. CDR3 length: 16 amino acids. The CDR3 sequence is CASSLRDYSGKNIQYF. As DNA, the CDR3 is TGTGCCAGCAGCTTAAGGGACTATAGCGGCAAAAACATTCAGTACTTC.

The rearrangement joins TRBV7-2 to TRBJ1-1, with a possible D match to TRBD1 (6 bases). V was trimmed by 1 base and J by 5 bases, leaving 17 bases between them. The CDR3 loop spans 16 amino acids. CDR1 is SGHTA, CDR2 FQGNSA, per germline. The chain's CDR3 is CASSLGLTGRVTEAFF. The DNA of the CDR3 is TGTGCCAGCAGCTTAGGTCTGACAGGACGGGTGACTGAAGCTTTCTTT.

The J gene is TRBJ2-1, the V gene TRBV5-1; 8 nucleotides agree with TRBD2. Germline-derived CDR1 and CDR2 are SGHRS and YFSETQ. The J segment lost 10 bases and the V segment lost 3 bases, leaving 6 bases of the junction unmatched. The CDR3 is 13 residues long. CDR3 in DNA: TGCGCCAGCAGCTCAAGCGGGAGATGGGAGCAGTTCTTC. This encodes CASSSSGRWEQFF.

The chain couples TRBV12-3 or TRBV12-4 to TRBJ2-5, with TRBD2 matching 7 bases. Germline trimming cut 4 bases from V and 5 bases from J; bases unmatched to any gene: 4. The CDR3 is 13 amino acids. CDR3 loop: CASSSSGAETQYF. Written as DNA, the CDR3 is TGTGCCAGCAGTTCGAGCGGGGCGGAGACCCAGTACTTC.

The CDR3 sequence: CATSLDQGANTEAFF. Here the CDR3 DNA reads TGTGCCACCTCACTCGATCAGGGGGCGAACACTGAAGCTTTCTTT. The chain recombines TRBV28 with TRBJ1-1; 8 nucleotides agree with TRBD1. Germline CDR1 is MDHEN and CDR2 is SYDVKM. V lost 10 bases, J lost 1 base, and 11 bases stayed unmatched. This CDR3 spans 15 amino acids.

The chain is built from TRBV7-2 and TRBJ2-2; 11 nucleotides agree with TRBD2. Germline values: CDR1 SGHTA, CDR2 FQGNSA. V shed 5 bases and J 6 bases; nucleotides not matched to a gene: 2. The CDR3 consists of 14 residues. CDR3 sequence: CASSELAGAGELFF. DNA for the CDR3: TGTGCCAGCAGCGAACTAGCGGGAGCCGGGGAGCTGTTTTTT.

The V call is TRBV27, the J call TRBJ2-1, with 12 bases lining up with TRBD2. The V and J ends lost 5 bases and 6 bases, in that order; junction bases with no gene match: 17. The CDR3 is made up of 19 amino acids. CDR1 and CDR2 (germline): MNHEY, SMNVEV (reference sequence). The CDR3 DNA reads as TGTGCCAGCAGTGTCTCGCGGACTAGCGGGGTCCTTAGTAGCAATGAGCAGTTCTTC. Amino acids: CASSVSRTSGVLSSNEQFF.

The V and J genes are TRBV6-5 and TRBJ2-7; 12 bases are a match to TRBD2. CDR3 length: 14 residues. V was pared by 7 bases and J by 0 bases, with 1 base of the junction left unmatched. Germline V gives CDR1 MNHEY, CDR2 SVGAGI. CDR3 sequence: CASKTSGSSYEQYF. The CDR3 bases are TGTGCCAGCAAGACTAGCGGGAGCTCCTACGAGCAGTACTTC.

The chain carries TRBV7-3 and TRBJ1-1; TRBD1 matches at 7 bases. V was pared by 2 bases and J by 0 bases, with 3 bases of the junction left unmatched. CDR3 length: 15 amino acids. Germline V gene lookup returns CDR1 SGHTA and CDR2 FQGTGA. CDR3 amino acids: CASSLGGGLNTEAFF. The CDR3 bases are TGTGCCAGCAGCTTAGGAGGGGGCCTGAACACTGAAGCTTTCTTT.

This clone appeared a single time. This chain connects TRBV29-1 to TRBJ1-4, with D unresolved. Germline V gene data show CDR1 as SQVTM and CDR2 as ANQGSEA. V was trimmed by 4 bases and J by 8 bases, leaving 14 bases between them. This CDR3 is 13 amino acids long. Here the CDR3 DNA reads TGCAGCGTTGGACAAGCAGGAAACGAAAAACTGTTTTTT. It yields the protein CSVGQAGNEKLFF.